The rows below give T cell receptor beta chains drawn from one sample of a study of blood T cells in healthy people across ages. MiXCR, applied by TCRdb to the 5' RACE reads, yields one record per CDR3 protein. The sample consists of 850,000 to 1,300,000 distinct CDR3 sequences, around 43% of them appearing once. Sequenced sample: blood. These receptors originate from a woman aged 60-75 years in good health. Each CDR3 is given with its conserved first and last residue. The order of the fields is V gene, D gene, J gene, clone size, CDR3 protein, CDR3 DNA. The D gene is left open where the match is weak. Size is stated for part of the rows, as once, few or many counts, or as a class when the clone is expanded.

TRBV3-1,-,TRBJ2-1,-,CASSQDRRGPSNEQFF,TGTGCCAGCAGCCAAGATAGAAGGGGCCCTTCGAATGAGCAGTTCTTC
TRBV29-1,TRBD2,TRBJ2-1,-,CSVEASGWGEQFF,TGCAGCGTTGAAGCTAGCGGATGGGGTGAGCAGTTCTTC
TRBV7-9,TRBD1,TRBJ2-3,-,CASSFDLGQGIDTQYF,TGTGCCAGCAGCTTCGATCTGGGACAGGGAATAGATACGCAGTATTTT
TRBV12-3/TRBV12-4,-,TRBJ2-7,many,CASSPPGSHEQYF,TGTGCCAGCAGTCCTCCGGGCTCCCACGAGCAGTACTTC
TRBV2,TRBD2,TRBJ2-6,-,CASSDPSGSFSGANVLTF,TGTGCCAGCAGTGATCCTAGCGGGAGCTTCTCTGGGGCCAACGTCCTGACTTTC
TRBV29-1,TRBD1,TRBJ1-2,few,CSVESQGVHGYTF,TGCAGCGTTGAGTCTCAGGGGGTTCATGGCTACACCTTC
TRBV6-1,TRBD1,TRBJ1-5,-,CASRPRQGASNQPQHF,TGTGCCAGCAGGCCGAGACAGGGGGCCAGCAATCAGCCCCAGCATTTT
TRBV27,-,TRBJ2-7,-,CASRPGRGLGEQYF,TGTGCCAGCAGGCCGGGACGGGGGCTTGGCGAGCAGTACTTC
TRBV15,TRBD2,TRBJ2-7,-,CATSTGLAGAYEQYF,TGTGCCACCAGCACCGGACTAGCGGGAGCGTACGAGCAGTACTTC
TRBV29-1,-,TRBJ1-2,-,CSVEERENGYTF,TGCAGCGTTGAAGAACGAGAAAATGGCTACACCTTC
TRBV3-1,-,TRBJ2-5,-,CASSQVSRETQYF,TGTGCCAGCAGCCAAGTGTCAAGGGAGACCCAGTACTTC
TRBV15,-,TRBJ2-7,-,CATSTLAGSSYEQYF,TGTGCCACCAGCACCCTTGCAGGTAGCTCCTACGAGCAGTACTTC
TRBV28,TRBD1,TRBJ2-1,-,CARDGQEYNEQFF,TGTGCCAGAGACGGACAGGAGTACAATGAGCAGTTCTTC
TRBV12-3/TRBV12-4,TRBD2,TRBJ2-1,few,CASTVAASGNEQFF,TGTGCCAGCACCGTAGCGGCTAGCGGCAATGAGCAGTTCTTC
TRBV2,TRBD2,TRBJ2-5,-,CASSASGVQETQYF,TGTGCCAGCAGTGCTAGCGGAGTCCAAGAGACCCAGTACTTC
TRBV5-1,-,TRBJ2-4,few,CASSLADSDRGIQYF,TGCGCCAGCAGCTTGGCTGACAGCGACCGAGGCATTCAGTACTTC
TRBV3-1,-,TRBJ1-6,-,CASSQDRPPLHF,TGTGCCAGCAGCCAAGATCGACCGCCCCTCCACTTT
TRBV20-1,TRBD2,TRBJ2-7,-,CSARDLAGSFYEQYF,TGCAGTGCTAGAGATTTAGCGGGAAGCTTCTACGAGCAGTACTTC
TRBV5-1,-,TRBJ2-7,-,CASSLFLAAYYEQYF,TGCGCCAGCAGCTTGTTTTTGGCCGCTTACTACGAGCAGTACTTC
TRBV9,-,TRBJ2-7,-,CASSPIDRPSYEQYF,TGTGCCAGCAGCCCAATCGACAGGCCTTCCTACGAGCAGTACTTC
TRBV4-1,TRBD1,TRBJ2-3,-,CASSHPGTGGDTQYF,TGCGCCAGCAGCCATCCCGGGACAGGGGGAGATACGCAGTATTTT
TRBV7-9,-,TRBJ1-1,few,CASSGGMAFF,TGTGCCAGCAGCGGGGGGATGGCTTTCTTT
TRBV5-6,-,TRBJ2-7,-,CASSHDSSSYEQYF,TGTGCCAGCAGCCATGACAGTAGCTCCTACGAGCAGTACTTC
TRBV6-1,-,TRBJ1-1,few,CASSEGFKAEAFF,TGTGCCAGCAGTGAAGGTTTCAAGGCTGAAGCTTTCTTT
TRBV2,TRBD1,TRBJ2-7,few,CASSEGQGASYEQYF,TGTGCCAGCAGTGAAGGGCAGGGGGCTTCCTACGAGCAGTACTTC
TRBV6-5,-,TRBJ2-5,few,CASRETAQETQYF,TGTGCCAGCAGAGAAACGGCGCAAGAGACCCAGTACTTC
TRBV28,-,TRBJ2-5,many,CASGPGDQETQYF,TGTGCCAGCGGTCCCGGGGATCAAGAGACCCAGTACTTC
TRBV5-1,-,TRBJ1-2,few,CASSPGTKDGYTF,TGCGCCAGCAGCCCTGGGACAAAAGATGGCTACACCTTC
TRBV5-1,-,TRBJ2-2,few,CASREYLPGELFF,TGCGCCAGCAGAGAGTACCTCCCCGGGGAGCTGTTTTTT
TRBV6-5,-,TRBJ2-7,once,CASKIQVSSYEQYF,TGTGCCAGCAAGATCCAAGTTAGCTCCTACGAGCAGTACTTC
TRBV5-1,-,TRBJ2-4,few,CASSLNQQGPKNIQYF,TGCGCCAGCAGCTTGAATCAACAGGGCCCCAAAAACATTCAGTACTTC
TRBV29-1,-,TRBJ2-7,few,CSVDGFAGGTYEQYF,TGCAGCGTTGATGGTTTTGCGGGTGGGACCTACGAGCAGTACTTC
TRBV10-3,TRBD1,TRBJ1-4,few,CAISESRTGDNEKLFF,TGTGCCATCAGTGAGTCCCGGACAGGGGACAATGAAAAACTGTTTTTT
TRBV11-2,-,TRBJ2-3,few,CASSWLRGGLTDTQYF,TGTGCCAGCAGCTGGCTCCGAGGGGGTCTCACAGATACGCAGTATTTT
TRBV25-1,TRBD1,TRBJ2-7,few,CASSALMPGTGIHEQYF,TGTGCCAGCAGTGCTCTTATGCCCGGGACAGGGATCCACGAGCAGTACTTC
TRBV5-6,-,TRBJ2-7,few,CASSLERRWGREQYF,TGTGCCAGCAGCTTGGAGCGCCGTTGGGGACGGGAGCAGTACTTC
TRBV10-1,-,TRBJ2-2,once,CASSERGPGELFF,TGCGCCAGCAGTGAACGCGGCCCCGGGGAGCTGTTTTTT
TRBV7-2,TRBD1,TRBJ2-3,few,CASSLVSGTGTTDTQYF,TGTGCCAGCAGCTTAGTTTCCGGGACAGGGACAACAGATACGCAGTATTTT
TRBV9,-,TRBJ2-7,-,CAGSVGSSTYEQYF,TGTGCCGGCAGCGTAGGTTCTAGCACCTACGAGCAGTACTTC
TRBV10-3,-,TRBJ2-5,-,CAIPGVGDEQYF,TGTGCCATCCCCGGAGTGGGCGATGAGCAGTACTTC
TRBV20-1,-,TRBJ2-1,-,CSARKVASLNEQFF,TGCAGTGCTAGAAAGGTGGCTAGCCTCAATGAGCAGTTCTTC